A single sample is the source of the 20 T cell receptor beta chains below, sequenced in a study of siplizumab effects on memory and regulatory T cells. Sequencing used immunoSEQ multiplex PCR; TCRdb keeps in-frame clones, though not all of them. This table holds 100,000 or so clones, 75% to 95% found once. The sample consisted of CD4+ T cells sorted from blood. All receptors derive from a human donor in good health.

The chain recombines TRBV7-3 with TRBJ2-6; possible D gene TRBD1, 6 bases. The germline V gene has CDR1 SGHTA and CDR2 FQGTGA. Trimming removed 5 bases at V and 0 bases at J, with 14 bases between. The CDR3 totals 17 residues. The CDR3 nucleotides read TGTGCCAGCAGCCGGACAGCCGGGATCTCTGGGGCCAACGTCCTGACTTTC. This gives the protein CASSRTAGISGANVLTF.

This chain connects TRBV30 to TRBJ2-2; the match to TRBD1 covers 7 bases. The CDR3 extends over 12 amino acids. V shed 8 bases and J 8 bases; nucleotides not matched to a gene: 8. CDR1 and CDR2 (germline): GTSNPN, SVGIG (reference sequence). The CDR3 protein is CARDREMGELFF. The CDR3 region has the DNA TGTGCCAGAGACAGGGAAATGGGGGAGCTGTTTTTT.

The rearrangement joins TRBV9 to TRBJ1-2; TRBD1 aligns across 10 bases. Germline assignment: CDR1 SGDLS and CDR2 YYNGEE. V lost 4 bases, J lost 4 bases, and 4 bases stayed unmatched. The CDR3 totals 14 residues. CDR3 bases: TGTGCCAGCAGCCCTCGGACAGGGGGCTATGGCTACACCTTC. Amino acids: CASSPRTGGYGYTF.

This sequence joins TRBV30 and TRBJ2-7; D is uncertain. Looked up from germline, CDR1 is GTSNPN and CDR2 is SVGIG (reference sequence). The germline V and J ends were trimmed by 1 base and 5 bases, with 3 bases remaining between them. There are 10 residues in the CDR3. CDR3 nucleotides: TGTGCCTGGAGTGACAACGAGCAGTACTTC. This sequence encodes CAWSDNEQYF.

This chain connects TRBV19 to TRBJ1-4; possible D gene TRBD1, 6 bases. The CDR3 extends over 13 amino acids. With 6 bases removed from V and 7 bases from J, the gap between germline ends came to 12 bases. The V gene's germline CDR1 is LNHDA and CDR2 SQIVND (reference sequence). The CDR3 loop is CASRFGQTEKLFF. In DNA, the CDR3 is TGTGCCAGTAGATTTGGACAGACTGAAAAACTGTTTTTT.

In regard to this clone: The junction and the germline gene differ at one end; a read error may be behind it. V usage is TRBV7-8 and J usage is TRBJ2-7; D tentatively fits TRBD1 or TRBD2 (5 bases each). From germline, CDR1 is SGHVS and CDR2 FQNEAQ. The CDR3 consists of 14 residues. The CDR3 coding sequence is TGTGCCAGCACCTTAGGGACCGGCTATACTGAGCAGTACTTC. It yields the protein CASTLGTGYTEQYF.

V and J are TRBV15 and TRBJ1-3; 7 bases line up with TRBD1. The germline V gene has CDR1 LNHNV and CDR2 YYDKDF (reference sequence). V was clipped by 4 bases and J by 0 bases; unmatched bases: 3. The CDR3 spans 15 residues. The CDR3 nucleotides are TGTGCCACCAGCACCCGACAGGGCTCTGGAAACACCATATATTTT. It codes for CATSTRQGSGNTIYF.

This rearrangement joins TRBV6-1 to TRBJ1-2; tentatively, D is TRBD1 (6 bases). The CDR3 runs to 12 residues. Trimming shortened V by 6 bases and J by 12 bases, and 17 bases separated the two germline ends. Germline lookup yields CDR1 MNHNS and CDR2 SASEGT. The CDR3 coding sequence is TGTGCCAGCAGCCAAGCGGGGACAAAGAACACCTTC. Amino acid sequence: CASSQAGTKNTF.

V usage is TRBV9 and J usage is TRBJ2-1; D uncertain. Germline V gives CDR1 SGDLS, CDR2 YYNGEE. The CDR3 is 12 amino acids. Trimming removed 0 bases from V and 7 bases from J, with 5 bases in between. CDR3 protein: CASSVAGNEQFF. CDR3 coding DNA: TGTGCCAGCAGCGTAGCTGGGAATGAGCAGTTCTTC.

The CDR3 sequence: CSVGNRLSYEQYF. The DNA for the CDR3 is TGCAGCGTTGGAAACAGACTCTCCTACGAGCAGTACTTC. This chain links TRBV29-1 with TRBJ2-7; no reliable D call. Deletions cut 4 bases from V and 0 bases from J, with 10 bases between. The CDR3 loop spans 13 amino acids. Germline V gene data show CDR1 as SQVTM and CDR2 as ANQGSEA.

This chain connects TRBV2 to TRBJ1-5; D is undetermined. V was trimmed by 6 bases and J by 1 base, leaving 7 bases between them. This CDR3 region has 13 residues. Germline values: CDR1 SNHLY, CDR2 FYNNEI. This chain's CDR3 is CASSLDSNQPQHF. Written as DNA, the CDR3 is TGTGCCAGCAGCCTGGACAGCAATCAGCCCCAGCATTTT.

This chain uses TRBV19 with TRBJ1-5; a possible D gene is TRBD1 (5 bases). CDR3 length: 14 residues. V gave up 7 bases and J gave up 3 bases, with 13 bases separating them. The germline CDR1 and CDR2 sequences are LNHDA and SQIVND (reference sequence). The CDR3: CASTRDWDNQPQHF. The CDR3 DNA reads TGTGCCAGTACCAGGGACTGGGACAATCAGCCCCAGCATTTT.

This clone was seen a few times. V and J are TRBV7-8 and TRBJ1-6; D may be TRBD1 (6 bases). The CDR3 totals 16 residues. The V end lost 5 bases, the J end lost 6 bases, and 17 bases lay between the germline ends. Per germline, CDR1 SGHVS and CDR2 FQNEAQ. CDR3 in DNA: TGTGCCAGCAGCCTTGCAGCGGACAGTCCTAATTCACCCCTCCACTTT. It encodes CASSLAADSPNSPLHF.

V is TRBV6-5 and J is TRBJ2-7; D uncertain. The CDR3 runs to 13 residues. CDR1 MNHEY and CDR2 SVGAGI come from the germline V gene. Trimming cost V 6 bases and J 4 bases, with 13 bases left between them. The chain's CDR3 is CASRDGPSYEQYF. CDR3 in DNA: TGTGCCAGCAGAGACGGTCCTTCTTACGAGCAGTACTTC.

The chain has TRBV7-2 and TRBJ1-2; a possible D gene is TRBD1 (6 bases). This CDR3 comprises 12 residues. Trimming shortened V by 6 bases and J by 6 bases, and 11 bases separated the two germline ends. Germline CDR1 reads SGHTA; CDR2 reads FQGNSA. As DNA, the CDR3 is TGTGCCAGCAGTAGACAGGCGGATGGCTACACCTTC. Amino acid sequence: CASSRQADGYTF.

The V gene is TRBV29-1, the J gene TRBJ2-7; 11 bases match TRBD2. V lost 4 bases to trimming and J lost 2 bases; unmatched junction nucleotides: 10. Germline CDR1 SQVTM, CDR2 ANQGSEA. CDR3 length: 16 residues. Here the CDR3 DNA reads TGCAGCGTTGGCGGCTCTAGCGGGGGGCCTCCCTACGAGCAGTACTTC. It translates to CSVGGSSGGPPYEQYF.

The chain has TRBV5-6 and TRBJ1-6; weak D call: TRBD1 (5 bases). Germline CDR1 is SGHDT and CDR2 is YYEEEE. Trimming stripped 2 bases from V and 10 bases from J, with 16 bases between. This CDR3 region has 15 residues. This chain's CDR3 is CASSLSGISRSPLHF. The CDR3, as DNA: TGTGCCAGCAGCTTATCAGGGATATCACGGTCACCCCTCCACTTT.

This rearrangement joins TRBV5-6 to TRBJ2-7; 7 bases map to TRBD1. This CDR3 region has 14 residues. Germline trimming cut 5 bases from V and 0 bases from J; bases unmatched to any gene: 5. Germline loops: CDR1 SGHDT, CDR2 YYEEEE. The CDR3 here is CASRLRGLSYEQYF. The CDR3 coding sequence is TGTGCCAGCAGATTGAGGGGGCTCTCCTACGAGCAGTACTTC.

V is TRBV5-4 and J is TRBJ1-1, with a tentative D call TRBD1 (6 bases). CDR3 length: 14 residues. Germline CDR1 SGHNT, CDR2 YYREEE (reference sequence). V lost 4 bases to trimming and J lost 4 bases, with 14 bases between them. CDR3 sequence (DNA): TGTGCCAGCAGCGACCAAAGGGGGTCCACTGAAGCTTTCTTT. Its protein is CASSDQRGSTEAFF.

The rearrangement uses TRBV2 and TRBJ1-1; D is unclear. V gave up 8 bases and J gave up 0 bases, with 7 bases separating them. This CDR3 is 12 amino acids long. Germline-derived CDR1 and CDR2 are SNHLY and FYNNEI. The CDR3 DNA reads TGTGCCAGCCTGCTGATGAACACTGAAGCTTTCTTT. Amino acids: CASLLMNTEAFF.